The entry below gives a single TCR beta chain sequence along with its context. Its antigen remains unidentified. This record belongs to a study of vaccination and CD4 T cells after COVID-19. About the study: Each of the control cultures got a CEFX pool, an HIV-1 Nef pool, or no peptide. General study points: Median SARS-CoV-2-reactive clonotypes rose from approximately 21 to 40, not significantly.

The CDR3 totals 15 residues. Trimming cost V 6 bases and J 6 bases, with 17 bases left between them. CDR1 is SNHLY, CDR2 FYNNEI, per germline. Cultured CD4+ T cell DNA was sequenced using the Oncomine TCR Beta short-read assay. Genomic DNA was isolated from CD4+ T cells that had been cultured. TCRdb reanalysed the PCR reads using MiXCR and keeps one entry per CDR3 protein. The data contain roughly 20,000 distinct CDR3 sequences, less than 75% of them singletons. The treatment was: roughly ten-day PBMC culture with coronavirus spike peptide pools or control peptides (ViraFEST assay). Each well held under 2.5 million PBMCs in IL-2 (around 10 IU/ml) medium with approximately 10 ug/ml peptide pools.

The TCR was taken from a human donor who had recovered from COVID-19. Material for sequencing was CD4+ T cells from blood, cultured in vitro. V usage is TRBV2 and J usage is TRBJ2-2; D ambiguous. This chain's CDR3 is CASRAEQPFSGELFF. CDR3 bases: TGTGCCAGCAGGGCGGAACAGCCCTTTTCCGGGGAGCTGTTTTTT.